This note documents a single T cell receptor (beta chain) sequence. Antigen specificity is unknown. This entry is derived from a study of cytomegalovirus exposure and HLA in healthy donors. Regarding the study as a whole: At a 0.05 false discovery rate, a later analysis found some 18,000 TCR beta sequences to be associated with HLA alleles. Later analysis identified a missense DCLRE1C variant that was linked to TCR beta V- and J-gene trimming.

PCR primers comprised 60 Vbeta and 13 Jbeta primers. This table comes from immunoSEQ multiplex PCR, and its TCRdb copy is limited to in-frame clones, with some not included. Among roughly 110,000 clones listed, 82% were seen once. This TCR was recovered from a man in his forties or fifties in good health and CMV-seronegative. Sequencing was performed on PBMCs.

The chain's CDR3 is CASSPGRGGGEQYF. The CDR3 DNA reads TGTGCCAGCAGCCCCGGAAGGGGGGGAGGAGAGCAGTACTTC. The chain couples TRBV7-2 to TRBJ2-7; D is perhaps TRBD2 (7 bases). CDR1 SGHTA and CDR2 FQGNSA come from the germline V gene. The CDR3 runs to 14 residues. V was cut by 5 bases and J by 7 bases, with 18 bases left in between.